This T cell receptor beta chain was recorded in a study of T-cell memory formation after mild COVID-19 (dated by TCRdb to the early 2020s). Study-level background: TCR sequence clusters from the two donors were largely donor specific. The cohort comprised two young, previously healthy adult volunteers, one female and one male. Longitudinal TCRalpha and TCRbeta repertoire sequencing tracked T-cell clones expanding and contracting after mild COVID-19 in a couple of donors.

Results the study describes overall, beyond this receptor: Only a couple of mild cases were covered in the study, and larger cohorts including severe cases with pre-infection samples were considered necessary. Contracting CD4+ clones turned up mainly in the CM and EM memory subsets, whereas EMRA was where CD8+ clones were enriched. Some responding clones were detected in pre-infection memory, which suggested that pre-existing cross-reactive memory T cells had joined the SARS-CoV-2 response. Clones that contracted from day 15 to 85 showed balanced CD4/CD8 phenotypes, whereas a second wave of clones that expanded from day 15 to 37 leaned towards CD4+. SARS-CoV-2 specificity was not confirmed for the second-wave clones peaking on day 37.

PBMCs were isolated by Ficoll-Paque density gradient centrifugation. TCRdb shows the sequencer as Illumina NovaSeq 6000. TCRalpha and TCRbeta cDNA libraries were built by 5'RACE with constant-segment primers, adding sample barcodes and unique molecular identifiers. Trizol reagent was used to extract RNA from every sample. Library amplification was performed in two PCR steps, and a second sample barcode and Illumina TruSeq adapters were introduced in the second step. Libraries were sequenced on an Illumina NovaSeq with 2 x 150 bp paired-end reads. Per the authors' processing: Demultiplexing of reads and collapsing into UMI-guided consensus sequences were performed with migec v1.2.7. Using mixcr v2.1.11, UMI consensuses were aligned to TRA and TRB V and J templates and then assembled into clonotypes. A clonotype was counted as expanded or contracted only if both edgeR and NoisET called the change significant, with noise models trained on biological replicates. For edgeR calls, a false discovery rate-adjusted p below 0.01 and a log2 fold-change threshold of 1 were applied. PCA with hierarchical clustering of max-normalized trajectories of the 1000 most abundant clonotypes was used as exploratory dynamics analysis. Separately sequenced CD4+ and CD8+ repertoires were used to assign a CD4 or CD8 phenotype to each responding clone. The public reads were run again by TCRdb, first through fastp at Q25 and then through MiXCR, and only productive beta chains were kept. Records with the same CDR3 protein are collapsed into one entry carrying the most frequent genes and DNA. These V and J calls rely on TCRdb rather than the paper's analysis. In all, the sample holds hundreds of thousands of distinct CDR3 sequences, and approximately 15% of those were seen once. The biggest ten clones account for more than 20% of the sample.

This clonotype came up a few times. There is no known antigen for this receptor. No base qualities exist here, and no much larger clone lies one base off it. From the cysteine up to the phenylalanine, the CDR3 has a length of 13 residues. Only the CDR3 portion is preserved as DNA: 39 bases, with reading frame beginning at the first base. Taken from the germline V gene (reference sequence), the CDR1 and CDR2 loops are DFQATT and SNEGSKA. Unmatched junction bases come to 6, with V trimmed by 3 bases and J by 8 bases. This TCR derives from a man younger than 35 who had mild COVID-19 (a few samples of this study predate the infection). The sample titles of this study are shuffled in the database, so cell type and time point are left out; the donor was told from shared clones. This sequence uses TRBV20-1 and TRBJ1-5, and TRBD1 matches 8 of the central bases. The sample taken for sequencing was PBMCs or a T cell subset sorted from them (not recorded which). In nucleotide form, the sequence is TGCAGTGCTAGCGGCAGGGGGCTGGAGCCCCAGCATTTT. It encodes CSASGRGLEPQHF.